The source of this TCR beta chain is a study of blood T cell repertoires in COVID-19. Study background: Samples taken during acute and convalescent COVID-19 were collected in the United States, Italy and Spain.

In the authors' workflow: Using reference gene primer amplification, nucleated cell counts were estimated. Method: immunoSEQ multiplex PCR; TCRdb's copy keeps in-frame clones and lacks some. The D gene and trimming were derived from the DNA, and the V and J assignments and clone size from that table. The sample shows 35,000 to 40,000 clones, about 80% of them seen only once. Material: peripheral blood. The TCR was taken from a man aged 70 or older with acute or convalescent COVID-19.

CDR3 loop: CASAQGARTIGKLFF. CDR3 nucleotides: TGTGCCAGCGCTCAAGGGGCGCGGACTATAGGAAAACTGTTTTTT. J is TRBJ1-4 and V is TRBV27; a possible D gene is TRBD1 (5 bases). V gave up 8 bases and J gave up 10 bases, with 23 bases separating them. The CDR3 has 15 residues. Germline assignment: CDR1 MNHEY and CDR2 SMNVEV (reference sequence).